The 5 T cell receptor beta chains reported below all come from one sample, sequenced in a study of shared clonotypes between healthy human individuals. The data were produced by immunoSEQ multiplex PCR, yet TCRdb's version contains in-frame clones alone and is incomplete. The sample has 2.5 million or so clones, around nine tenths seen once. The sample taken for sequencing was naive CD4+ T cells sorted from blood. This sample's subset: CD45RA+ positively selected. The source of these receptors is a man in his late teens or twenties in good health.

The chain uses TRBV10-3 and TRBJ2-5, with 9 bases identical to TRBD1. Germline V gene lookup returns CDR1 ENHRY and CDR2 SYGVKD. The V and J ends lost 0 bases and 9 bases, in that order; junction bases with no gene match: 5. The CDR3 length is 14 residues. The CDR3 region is CAISESGDRAAQYF. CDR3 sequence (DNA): TGTGCCATCAGTGAGTCGGGGGACAGGGCGGCCCAGTACTTC.

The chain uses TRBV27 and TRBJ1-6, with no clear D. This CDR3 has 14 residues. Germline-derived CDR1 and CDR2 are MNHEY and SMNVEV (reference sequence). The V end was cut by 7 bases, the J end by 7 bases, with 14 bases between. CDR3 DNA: TGTGCCAGCACCGGGGAGTCAAGAAATTCACCCCTCCACTTT. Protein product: CASTGESRNSPLHF.

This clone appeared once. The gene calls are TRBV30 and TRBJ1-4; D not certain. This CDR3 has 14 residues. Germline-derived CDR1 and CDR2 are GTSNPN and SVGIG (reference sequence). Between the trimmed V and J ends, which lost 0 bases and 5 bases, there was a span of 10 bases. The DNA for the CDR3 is TGTGCCTGGAGTGTCTCAGCGAAAAATGAAAAACTGTTTTTT. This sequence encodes CAWSVSAKNEKLFF.

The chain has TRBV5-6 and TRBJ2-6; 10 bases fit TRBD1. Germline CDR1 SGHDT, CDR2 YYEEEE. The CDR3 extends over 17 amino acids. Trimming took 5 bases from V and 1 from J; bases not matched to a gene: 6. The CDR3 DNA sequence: TGTGCCAGCAGAAGGACAGGGGGGAGTTCTGGGGCCAACGTCCTGACTTTC. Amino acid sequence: CASRRTGGSSGANVLTF.

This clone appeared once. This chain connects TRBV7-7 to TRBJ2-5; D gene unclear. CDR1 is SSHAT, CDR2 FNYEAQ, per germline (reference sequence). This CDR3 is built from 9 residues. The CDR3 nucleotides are TGTGCTCACCCTTCGGCCCAGTACTTC. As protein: CAHPSAQYF.